This T cell receptor beta chain was obtained from a study of Ad26.COV2.S vaccination and SARS-CoV-2 variants. Using immunoSEQ multiplex PCR, the repertoire was profiled, and TCRdb retains in-frame clones only, with some absent. The sample shows 300,000 to 350,000 clones, just under 85% of them seen only once. The germline V gene has CDR1 MNHEY and CDR2 SVGAGI. CDR3 size: 15 residues. V gave up 2 bases and J gave up 4 bases, with 9 bases separating them. Treatment indicated: around 19 received Ad26.COV2.S at low or high dose, single or two shots; about 5 received placebo; per-sample allocation not given. Material that was analyzed had been drawn on day 63 after the first vaccine or placebo injection.

The material sequenced was peripheral blood, taken in a trial of Ad26.COV2.S vaccine versus placebo. The chain uses TRBV6-5 and TRBJ2-6; D perhaps matches TRBD1 (5 bases). The clonotype comes from a person between 18 and 59 years old who received the Ad26.COV2.S COVID-19 vaccine or a placebo. The CDR3 is CASSYQGSGANVLTF. In nucleotides, the CDR3 is TGTGCCAGCAGTTACCAGGGCTCCGGGGCCAACGTCCTGACTTTC.